The 18 T cell receptor beta chains in this list originate from one sample, sequenced in a study of T cells in Graves' hyperthyroidism and ophthalmopathy. Template material for amplifying TCR beta CDR3 regions consisted of RNA transcripts. HTBI primers were employed in a first-round RT-PCR of the TCR CDR3. Each CDR3 protein gets one entry after TCRdb re-called the multiplex PCR reads with MiXCR. The sample consists of 400,000 to 550,000 distinct CDR3 sequences, about 15% of them appearing once. Source material: blood. The receptors here all came from a woman aged 18-29 years with Graves' hyperthyroidism.

The chain couples TRBV9 to TRBJ2-7; 9 bases map to TRBD2. The trim removed 4 bases at V and 7 bases at J, leaving 9 bases unmatched. In germline, CDR1 is SGDLS, CDR2 YYNGEE. This CDR3 contains 14 residues. The CDR3 sequence: CASSQIAGAEEQYF. In DNA, the CDR3 is TGTGCCAGCAGCCAAATAGCGGGAGCGGAGGAGCAGTACTTC.

Here the CDR3 reads CASSLEGPNLGNTIYF. The CDR3 nucleotides are TGTGCCAGCAGCCTAGAAGGCCCAAACCTAGGAAACACCATATATTTT. This sequence joins TRBV4-2 and TRBJ1-3; D remains ambiguous. Between the trimmed V and J ends, which lost 4 bases and 4 bases, there was a span of 17 bases. Germline V gene sequence: CDR1 LGHNA, CDR2 YNFKEQ. CDR3 length: 16 residues.

The CDR3 DNA reads TGTGCCAGCAGCTTGGCAGGGATGTGGGCCTACGAGCAGTACTTC. Amino acid sequence: CASSLAGMWAYEQYF. The chain couples TRBV5-6 to TRBJ2-7; weak D call: TRBD1 (5 bases). The V gene's germline CDR1 is SGHDT and CDR2 YYEEEE. V lost 0 bases to trimming and J lost 2 bases, with 12 bases between them. The CDR3 totals 15 residues.

The chain uses TRBV7-9 and TRBJ2-7; 9 bases fit TRBD1. V shed 1 base and J 3 bases; nucleotides not matched to a gene: 10. Germline lookup yields CDR1 SEHNR and CDR2 FQNEAQ (reference sequence). There are 17 residues in the CDR3. CDR3 nucleotide sequence: TGTGCCAGCAGCTTAGTTGGGGGGACAGGGCGCTACTACGAGCAGTACTTC. Its protein is CASSLVGGTGRYYEQYF.

This clonotype showed up many times. This chain connects TRBV6-1 to TRBJ1-6, with D unclear. The V end lost 8 bases, the J end lost 6 bases, and 14 bases lay between the germline ends. Germline loops: CDR1 MNHNS, CDR2 SASEGT. This CDR3 comprises 14 residues. Written as DNA, the CDR3 is TGTGCCAGCGGGATGGGCACACGTAATTCACCCCTCCACTTT. It translates to CASGMGTRNSPLHF.

The table lists this clonotype with many counts. The chain joins TRBV25-1 to TRBJ1-6; D not certain. Germline CDR1 is MGHDK and CDR2 is SYGVNS. The CDR3 runs to 14 residues. V lost 4 bases to trimming and J lost 8 bases, with 12 bases between them. The CDR3 DNA sequence: TGTGCCAGCAGTGTTTTCGGGGATCATTCACCCCTCCACTTT. Translating gives CASSVFGDHSPLHF.

This clonotype was counted ten times or more. The chain is built from TRBV2 and TRBJ1-6; 7 bases agree with TRBD1. Unmatched junction bases numbered 6, after V lost 5 bases and J lost 2 bases. The V gene's germline CDR1 is SNHLY and CDR2 FYNNEI. The length of the CDR3 is 16 residues. CDR3 region: CASSRTGETYNSPLHF. CDR3 in DNA: TGTGCCAGCAGTAGAACAGGGGAGACCTATAATTCACCCCTCCACTTT.

This chain links TRBV20-1 with TRBJ2-7; 11 bases map to TRBD2. V was clipped by 2 bases and J by 3 bases; unmatched bases: 6. The CDR3 consists of 15 residues. Germline V gives CDR1 DFQATT, CDR2 SNEGSKA (reference sequence). DNA of the CDR3: TGCAGTGCTAGAAGCGGGACTAGCGGTTTCTACGAGCAGTACGTC. As protein: CSARSGTSGFYEQYV.

This clonotype was detected a few times. V is TRBV30 and J is TRBJ1-1; D call uncertain. Germline V gene lookup returns CDR1 GTSNPN and CDR2 SVGIG (reference sequence). The CDR3 spans 15 residues. The germline V and J ends were trimmed by 5 bases and 6 bases, with 22 bases remaining between them. CDR3 bases: TGTGCCTGGCGCCGAGCGGCAGGCCCAATTCCTGAAGCTTTCTTT. This translates into CAWRRAAGPIPEAFF. Complete variable domain (other parts from reference TRBV30 and TRBJ1-1): SQTIHQWPATLVQPVGSPLSLECTVEGTSNPNLYWYRQAAGRGLQLLFYSVGIGQISSEVPQNLSASRPQDRQFILSSKKLLLSDSGFYLCAWRRAAGPIPEAFFGQGTRLTVV.

A few counts support this clonotype. The chain combines TRBV28 with TRBJ2-3, with a weak D call TRBD2 (6 bases). Germline loops: CDR1 MDHEN, CDR2 SYDVKM. Trimming left V 7 bases short and J 6 bases short, with 14 bases between. The CDR3 runs 13 residues. The CDR3 loop reads CASTTPLADTQYF. The DNA of the CDR3 is TGTGCCAGCACCACCCCGCTAGCGGATACGCAGTATTTT.

This chain connects TRBV24-1 to TRBJ2-7; D is perhaps TRBD1 or TRBD2 (7 bases each). The CDR3 spans 17 residues. Germline V gene sequence: CDR1 KGHDR, CDR2 SFDVKD. V was clipped by 0 bases and J by 4 bases, with 18 bases between them. Here the CDR3 DNA reads TGTGCCACCAGTGATTTGAAGAAGACAGGGAGGGGGTACGAGCAGTACGTC. Amino acids: CATSDLKKTGRGYEQYV.

This clonotype was counted at least ten times. The chain combines TRBV27 with TRBJ2-6, with D uncertain. Trimming left V 5 bases short and J 3 bases short, with 11 bases between. The CDR3 consists of 15 residues. Germline V gene lookup returns CDR1 MNHEY and CDR2 SMNVEV (reference sequence). The CDR3 bases are TGTGCCAGCAGTCGTTCAGTGGGTGGGGCCAACGTCCTGACTTTC. Amino acids: CASSRSVGGANVLTF.

This chain joins TRBV24-1 and TRBJ2-1; 15 bases match TRBD2. CDR1 is KGHDR and CDR2 is SFDVKD in the germline V gene. Trimming cost V 6 bases and J 13 bases; bases outside gene matches: 12. The CDR3 contains 16 residues. CDR3 nucleotide sequence: TGTGCCACCAGTAGGGCCGGGACTAGCGGGAGGTTACCCCAGTTCTTC. Its protein is CATSRAGTSGRLPQFF.

This clonotype turned up a few times. Being one base from a much bigger clone, this may be a read error. The V and J genes are TRBV10-3 and TRBJ1-1; D unresolved. Germline V gives CDR1 ENHRY, CDR2 SYGVKD. The CDR3 runs 11 residues. CDR3 amino acids: CAIGESTEAFF. The CDR3 DNA is TGTGCCATCGGTGAGTCGACAGAAGCTTTCTTT.

This clonotype was seen a few times. The chain recombines TRBV7-2 with TRBJ2-1; D is uncertain. The CDR3 spans 13 residues. Between the trimmed V and J ends, which lost 1 base and 6 bases, there was a span of 7 bases. In germline, CDR1 is SGHTA, CDR2 FQGNSA. CDR3 region: CASSLEPGNEQFF. The CDR3 DNA reads TGTGCCAGCAGCTTAGAACCAGGCAATGAGCAGTTCTTC. The full variable domain, with the rest looked up from reference TRBV7-2 and TRBJ2-1, is GAGVSQSPSNKVTEKGKDVELRCDPISGHTALYWYRQSLGQGLEFLIYFQGNSAPDKSGLPSDRFSAERTGGSVSTLTIQRTQQEDSAVYLCASSLEPGNEQFFGPGTRLTVL.

This clonotype came up a few times. A much larger clone differs from this one at a single base, so this may be a read error. This chain uses TRBV27 with TRBJ2-4; TRBD2 matches at 13 bases. This CDR3 is 17 amino acids long. Germline CDR1 reads MNHEY; CDR2 reads SMNVEV (reference sequence). Written as DNA, the CDR3 is TGTGCCGGCAGTTTACTAGCGGGAGGGCCGGCCAAAAACATTCAGTACTTC. Translated, it gives CAGSLLAGGPAKNIQYF.

In its sample, this clonotype was seen a few times. This chain connects TRBV5-1 to TRBJ2-5, with D hard to call. CDR1 and CDR2 from the germline V gene are SGHRS and YFSETQ. V lost 4 bases and J 3 bases, leaving 13 bases between the germline ends. The CDR3 sequence is 14 residues long. CDR3 loop: CASSGMRREETQYF. The CDR3 region has the DNA TGCGCCAGCAGCGGGATGCGACGAGAAGAGACCCAGTACTTC.

This clonotype has at least ten counts. The chain links TRBV19 to TRBJ2-2; D is unclear. The V end lost 3 bases, the J end lost 4 bases, and 9 bases lay between the germline ends. CDR1 and CDR2 (germline): LNHDA, SQIVND (reference sequence). The CDR3 runs 14 residues. The CDR3 is CASSISLSTGELFF. CDR3 DNA: TGTGCCAGTAGTATTAGTTTATCCACCGGGGAGCTGTTTTTT. The full variable domain, rest sourced from reference TRBV19 and TRBJ2-2, is DGGITQSPKYLFRKEGQNVTLSCEQNLNHDAMYWYRQDPGQGLRLIYYSQIVNDFQKGDIAEGYSVSREKKESFPLTVTSAQKNPTAFYLCASSISLSTGELFFGEGSRLTVL.